This TCR beta chain stems from a study of T cells in Graves' hyperthyroidism and ophthalmopathy. Whole-study context: Specimen type is peripheral blood, collected at initial diagnosis prior to any treatment.

Orbital computed tomography, thyroid ultrasound, serum thyroxine and TRAb, and clinical symptoms together informed the diagnoses. PBMCs were derived from around 10 ml fresh peripheral blood. Germline trimming cut 4 bases from V and 1 base from J; bases unmatched to any gene: 7. Germline V gene sequence: CDR1 SGDLS, CDR2 YYNGEE. The CDR3 length is 15 residues. Using RNA transcripts as the source, TCR beta CDR3 regions were amplified. During a first-round RT-PCR of the TCR CDR3, the HTBI primer set was used. In TCRdb, the multiplex PCR reads were re-called with MiXCR into one record per CDR3 protein. The sample lists around 450,000 distinct CDR3 sequences, around a sixth occurring once. In its sample, this clonotype was seen a few times.

The V call is TRBV9, the J call TRBJ1-1; 7 nucleotides line up with TRBD1. Input material: blood. The clonotype was recovered from a woman aged 18 to 35 with Graves' hyperthyroidism. As DNA, the CDR3 is TGTGCCAGCAGCCCCCAGGCAGGGGGGAACACTGAAGCTTTCTTT. It yields the protein CASSPQAGGNTEAFF.